The next 14 T cell receptor beta chains were all read from a single sample in a study of CD8+CD57+ T cells in acquired aplastic anemia. Genomic DNA, serving as template, underwent TCR beta VDJ and CDR3 profiling. TCRdb passed the reads through MiXCR, listing each CDR3 protein once. This sample yields about 160,000 distinct CDR3 sequences, of which roughly half are seen a single time; about 2.9% belongs to the top ten. For sequencing, patients were chosen who had shown expansion of CD8+CD57+ cells by flow cytometry. The specimen sequenced was sorted CD4+, CD8+, or CD8+CD57+ T cells (not recorded which) from PBMCs. Source of these receptors: a human donor with aplastic anemia.

As regards this clonotype: Being one base from a much bigger clone, this may be a read error. The rearrangement joins TRBV10-3 to TRBJ2-6; 8 bases map to TRBD1. The CDR3 covers 14 residues. The germline gives CDR1 ENHRY, CDR2 SYGVKD. CDR3 sequence reads: CASSTRQGPNALTF. CDR3 bases: TGTGCCAGCAGTACCCGACAGGGGCCCAACGCCCTGACTTTC.

The table lists this clonotype with a few counts. The J gene is TRBJ2-2, the V gene TRBV6-1; D is unclear. The germline V gene encodes CDR1 MNHNS and CDR2 SASEGT. The CDR3 covers 15 residues. Trimming cost V 6 bases and J 0 bases, with 11 bases left between them. The CDR3 loop reads CASRGSVTNTGELFF. DNA for the CDR3: TGTGCCAGCAGGGGGTCCGTGACGAACACCGGGGAGCTGTTTTTT.

At least ten counts were recorded for this clonotype. The CDR3 reads CASSERDRGNEKLFF. The DNA for the CDR3 is TGCGCCAGCAGTGAAAGGGACAGGGGTAATGAAAAACTGTTTTTT. The rearrangement uses TRBV10-1 and TRBJ1-4; 10 bases are shared with TRBD1. Germline-derived CDR1 and CDR2 are WNHNN and SYGVQD (reference sequence). The V gene end was trimmed by 3 bases and the J gene end by 4 bases; junction bases not matched to a gene: 2. This CDR3 comprises 15 residues.

This clonotype was seen at least ten times. The J gene is TRBJ2-3, the V gene TRBV5-1; 9 bases align to TRBD2. The V and J ends lost 4 bases and 5 bases, in that order; junction bases with no gene match: 5. Germline lookup yields CDR1 SGHRS and CDR2 YFSETQ. CDR3 length: 14 amino acids. CDR3 sequence reads: CASSVAGAQDTQYF. CDR3 DNA sequence: TGCGCCAGCAGCGTAGCGGGGGCACAAGATACGCAGTATTTT.

CDR3 in amino acids: CSVTGRNSYEQYF. CDR3 in DNA: TGCAGCGTGACAGGGCGGAACTCCTACGAGCAGTACTTC. This chain uses TRBV29-1 with TRBJ2-7, with 7 bases matching TRBD1. This CDR3 comprises 13 residues. V lost 6 bases and J lost 0; bases outside the gene matches: 5. Germline-derived CDR1 and CDR2 are SQVTM and ANQGSEA.

The chain employs TRBV15 and TRBJ1-2; unclear D gene. The CDR3 has 17 residues. The germline CDR1 and CDR2 sequences are LNHNV and YYDKDF (reference sequence). Trimming took off 2 bases at V and 0 bases at J, with 16 bases between the two ends. CDR3 amino acids: CATSRNFLEGSNYGYTF. The CDR3, as DNA: TGTGCCACCAGCAGAAATTTCCTTGAGGGTTCTAACTATGGCTACACCTTC.

The V gene is TRBV5-4, the J gene TRBJ2-7, with TRBD2 as a possible D gene (7 bases). This CDR3 is built from 14 residues. The germline CDR1 and CDR2 sequences are SGHNT and YYREEE (reference sequence). The V and J ends lost 2 bases and 4 bases respectively, with 13 bases between them. The CDR3 reads CASSFRGGLYEQYF. The CDR3 DNA is TGTGCCAGCAGCTTCCGCGGGGGCTTGTACGAGCAGTACTTC. Full variable domain (missing parts from reference TRBV5-4 and TRBJ2-7): ETGVTQSPTHLIKTRGQQVTLRCSSQSGHNTVSWYQQALGQGPQFIFQYYREEENGRGNFPPRFSGLQFPNYSSELNVNALELDDSALYLCASSFRGGLYEQYFGPGTRLTVT.

Points on this clonotype: This may be a read error, as it is one base from a much larger clone. The V and J genes are TRBV6-5 and TRBJ1-3; D unresolved. CDR1 and CDR2 from the germline V gene are MNHEY and SVGAGI. This CDR3 has 14 residues. CDR3 DNA: TGTGCCAGCATTTCTTCCCACTCTGGAGACACCATATATTTT. Translation: CASISSHSGDTIYF.

By sample share, this clonotype is medium-sized. This chain links TRBV6-1 with TRBJ2-3; a possible D gene is TRBD1 (5 bases). The ends were cut back, 2 bases at V and 0 bases at J, with 9 bases in the middle. The CDR3 consists of 15 residues. Germline CDR1 MNHNS, CDR2 SASEGT. Here the CDR3 DNA reads TGTGCCAGCAGTGAACAGGGTACTAGCACAGATACGCAGTATTTT. Its protein is CASSEQGTSTDTQYF.

The chain couples TRBV25-1 to TRBJ1-2, with D tentatively TRBD1 (6 bases). V gave up 7 bases and J gave up 4 bases, with 22 bases separating them. Per germline, CDR1 MGHDK and CDR2 SYGVNS. The CDR3 sequence is 16 residues long. DNA for the CDR3: TGTGCCAGCAACGCCGGATGGGGGGGGGCTGGCTATGGCTACACCTTC. It specifies CASNAGWGGAGYGYTF.

For this clonotype: The junction does not match germline at one end; this may be a read error. CDR3 DNA: TGTGCCATCAGTGGACCAAGGAACGAACAAACGGCCTACGAGCGGTACTTC. Its translation is CAISGPRNEQTAYERYF. The gene calls are TRBV10-3 and TRBJ2-7; D gene unclear. Germline V lookup: CDR1 ENHRY, CDR2 SYGVKD. The CDR3 sequence is 17 residues long.

This clonotype was counted at least ten times. V and J are TRBV5-5 and TRBJ1-2; TRBD1 is a possible D gene (6 bases). The CDR3 is 15 amino acids. Between the trimmed V and J ends, which lost 5 bases and 0 bases, there was a span of 14 bases. The germline V gene encodes CDR1 SGHKS and CDR2 YYEKEE (reference sequence). In DNA, the CDR3 is TGTGCCAGCAGGTCCGGGACAACAACTAACTATGGCTACACCTTC. It translates to CASRSGTTTNYGYTF.

This clonotype has just a few counts. The chain has TRBV3-1 and TRBJ1-1, with 8 bases fitting TRBD1. With 0 bases clipped from V and 12 bases from J, the junction kept 6 bases outside the gene matches. The CDR3 has 13 residues. Germline V lookup: CDR1 LGHDT, CDR2 YNNKEL (reference sequence). The CDR3 DNA reads TGTGCCAGCAGCCAAGAAGGACAGGGCGGAACTTTCTTT. It yields the protein CASSQEGQGGTFF.

This chain links TRBV11-2 with TRBJ2-3; 12 bases fit TRBD2. The CDR3 length is 18 residues. Looked up from germline, CDR1 is SGHAT and CDR2 is FQNNGV. V was clipped by 1 base and J by 4 bases; unmatched bases: 9. The CDR3 loop is CASSLVVTSGSRSDTQYF. The CDR3 DNA follows: TGTGCCAGCAGCTTAGTAGTGACTAGCGGGAGTCGGTCAGATACGCAGTATTTT.